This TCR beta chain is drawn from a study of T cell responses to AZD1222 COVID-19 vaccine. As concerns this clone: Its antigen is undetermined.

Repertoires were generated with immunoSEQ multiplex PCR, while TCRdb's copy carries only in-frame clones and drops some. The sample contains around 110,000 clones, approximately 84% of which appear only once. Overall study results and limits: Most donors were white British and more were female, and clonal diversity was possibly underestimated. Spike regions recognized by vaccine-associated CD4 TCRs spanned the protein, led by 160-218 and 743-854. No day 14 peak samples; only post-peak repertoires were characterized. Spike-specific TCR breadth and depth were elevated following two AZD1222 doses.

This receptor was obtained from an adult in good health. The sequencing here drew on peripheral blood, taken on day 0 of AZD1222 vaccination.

The CDR3 sequence: CASTPAGSNTEAFF. For the CDR3, the DNA is TGCGCCAGCACCCCGGCAGGGTCGAACACTGAAGCTTTCTTT. The genes are TRBV5-1 and TRBJ1-1, with TRBD1 as a possible D gene (5 bases). The ends were cut back, 6 bases at V and 1 base at J, with 13 bases in the middle. The germline gives CDR1 SGHRS, CDR2 YFSETQ. CDR3 length: 14 amino acids.